Each of the 18 T cell receptor beta chains below was sequenced from the same sample in a study of response to subunit inactivated influenza vaccine. TCRdb reanalysed the RT-PCR reads using MiXCR and keeps one entry per CDR3 protein. The data show fewer than 600,000 distinct CDR3 sequences, about 7.2% seen once. The sample here was PBMCs from blood, taken around 25 months after vaccination. The receptors originated from a man aged 50 to 69 who received an inactivated influenza vaccine.

A single count supports this clonotype. A much larger clone differs by one base, so this may be a read error. J is TRBJ2-1 and V is TRBV2; tentative D call: TRBD2 (5 bases). The V end lost 9 bases, the J end lost 0 bases, and 9 bases lay between the germline ends. This CDR3 is 13 amino acids long. From germline, CDR1 is SNHLY and CDR2 FYNNEI. The CDR3 coding sequence is TGTGCCAGGGGAGTGAGCTCCTACAATGAGCAGTTCTTC. Translation: CARGVSSYNEQFF.

This clonotype has at least ten counts. V is TRBV5-1 and J is TRBJ2-1; D ambiguous. This CDR3 spans 14 amino acids. V was trimmed by 2 bases and J by 5 bases, leaving 11 bases between them. Germline CDR1 and CDR2: SGHRS and YFSETQ. The CDR3 DNA reads TGCGCCAGCAGCTTTCCCGGGTCCAACAATGAGCAGTTCTTC. This gives the protein CASSFPGSNNEQFF.

This clonotype occurred a few times. The J gene is TRBJ2-3, the V gene TRBV24-1; 7 bases align to TRBD1. Germline lookup yields CDR1 KGHDR and CDR2 SFDVKD. Trimming removed 9 bases from V and 1 base from J; junction bases left unmatched: 9. This CDR3 spans 15 amino acids. CDR3 protein: CATGSRQGGTDTQYF. Written as DNA, the CDR3 is TGTGCCACCGGATCCCGACAGGGCGGCACAGATACGCAGTATTTT.

This clonotype was detected many times. V is TRBV20-1 and J is TRBJ1-2; D remains ambiguous. The ends were cut back, 0 bases at V and 5 bases at J, with 10 bases in the middle. The CDR3 is made up of 13 amino acids. The germline V gene encodes CDR1 DFQATT and CDR2 SNEGSKA (reference sequence). The CDR3 sequence: CSAREGGRYGYTF. CDR3 DNA sequence: TGCAGTGCTAGAGAGGGCGGAAGGTATGGCTACACCTTC.

This chain links TRBV11-2 with TRBJ2-2, with unresolved D. CDR1 and CDR2 (germline): SGHAT, FQNNGV. The V gene lost 8 bases and the J gene lost 4 bases, with 8 bases spanning the gap. The CDR3 has 12 residues. The CDR3 nucleotides read TGTGCCAGCTACACCTCCACCGGGGAGCTGTTTTTT. It yields the protein CASYTSTGELFF.

This chain connects TRBV15 to TRBJ2-2; possibly TRBD2 for D (6 bases). The CDR3 runs to 17 residues. The V and J ends lost 0 bases and 2 bases respectively, with 13 bases between them. Germline loops: CDR1 LNHNV, CDR2 YYDKDF (reference sequence). CDR3 region: CATSREYQGLNTGELFF. As DNA, the CDR3 is TGTGCCACCAGCAGAGAGTACCAGGGACTTAACACCGGGGAGCTGTTTTTT. The full variable domain, completed using reference TRBV15 and TRBJ2-2, is DAMVIQNPRYQVTQFGKPVTLSCSQTLNHNVMYWYQQKSSQAPKLLFHYYDKDFNNEADTPDNFQSRRPNTSFCFLDIRSPGLGDTAMYLCATSREYQGLNTGELFFGEGSRLTVL.

The CDR3: CASSLIRGSDTQYF. CDR3 nucleotides: TGTGCCAGCAGTTTGATTCGAGGTTCAGATACGCAGTATTTT. This rearrangement joins TRBV27 to TRBJ2-3; D unclear. Germline V gene data show CDR1 as MNHEY and CDR2 as SMNVEV (reference sequence). CDR3 length equals 14 residues. V was cut by 3 bases and J by 4 bases, with 11 bases left in between.

This clonotype was seen only a few times. The chain joins TRBV28 to TRBJ2-5; 8 bases line up with TRBD1. Germline values: CDR1 MDHEN, CDR2 SYDVKM. This CDR3 spans 15 amino acids. The ends lost 5 bases at V and 5 bases at J; junction bases unmatched: 10. The CDR3 region has the DNA TGTGCCAGCAGTCCCGGATCCAGGGGGCTGGAGACCCAGTACTTC. Translation: CASSPGSRGLETQYF.

This clonotype has only a few counts. This chain links TRBV27 with TRBJ2-7; TRBD2 might be the D (6 bases). The CDR3 sequence is 11 residues long. Germline V gives CDR1 MNHEY, CDR2 SMNVEV (reference sequence). Deletions cut 8 bases from V and 3 bases from J, with 8 bases between. CDR3 sequence (DNA): TGTGCCAGCCGCGGGGACTACGAGCAGTACTTC. Protein: CASRGDYEQYF.

This clonotype has a count of ten or more. The chain uses TRBV6-1 and TRBJ1-2, with TRBD1 matching 10 bases. V lost 8 bases and J lost 2; bases outside the gene matches: 5. Looked up from germline, CDR1 is MNHNS and CDR2 is SASEGT. This CDR3 is built from 14 residues. For the CDR3, the DNA is TGTGCCAGCTTGACAGGGGGCGCCAACTATGGCTACACCTTC. Translating it yields CASLTGGANYGYTF.

The chain joins TRBV13 to TRBJ2-3, with TRBD2 identical over 7 bases. Germline trimming cut 5 bases from V and 4 bases from J; bases unmatched to any gene: 12. The CDR3 is made up of 16 amino acids. The germline gives CDR1 PRHDT, CDR2 FYEKMQ (reference sequence). CDR3 DNA: TGTGCCAGCAGCCTGAGGCGGAGGGGAGGGGCAGATACGCAGTATTTT. As protein: CASSLRRRGGADTQYF.

The CDR3, as DNA: TGTGCCAGCAGAGGGACAGGAGATCGTTCACCCCTCCACTTT. Translated: CASRGTGDRSPLHF. V usage is TRBV27 and J usage is TRBJ1-6; 8 bases align to TRBD1. The CDR3 runs to 14 residues. Losses at the gene ends were 6 bases for V and 9 bases for J; bases not matched to a gene: 7. The V gene's germline CDR1 is MNHEY and CDR2 SMNVEV (reference sequence).

At least ten counts were recorded for this clonotype. The CDR3 DNA follows: TGTGCCACCAGCAGTAGGGGTTTGGAGCAGTACTTC. Protein sequence: CATSSRGLEQYF. The chain couples TRBV15 to TRBJ2-7; D possibly corresponds to TRBD1 (5 bases). Germline V gene sequence: CDR1 LNHNV, CDR2 YYDKDF (reference sequence). The CDR3 runs to 12 residues. V gave up 3 bases and J gave up 7 bases, with 10 bases separating them.

Ten or more counts support this clonotype. J is TRBJ2-1 and V is TRBV5-1; D is unresolved. The CDR3 runs 14 residues. The V and J ends lost 0 bases and 14 bases respectively, with 18 bases between them. Per germline, CDR1 SGHRS and CDR2 YFSETQ. The CDR3 reads CASSLGLESQAEFF. The CDR3, as DNA: TGCGCCAGCAGCTTGGGTCTGGAGAGTCAGGCAGAGTTCTTC. The full variable domain, with the rest looked up from reference TRBV5-1 and TRBJ2-1, is KAGVTQTPRYLIKTRGQQVTLSCSPISGHRSVSWYQQTPGQGLQFLFEYFSETQRNKGNFPGRFSGRQFSNSRSEMNVSTLELGDSALYLCASSLGLESQAEFFGPGTRLTVL.

The V call is TRBV4-2, the J call TRBJ1-2, with 9 bases fitting TRBD1. V dropped 4 bases and J dropped 4; count of bases not matched to a gene: 7. Germline lookup yields CDR1 LGHNA and CDR2 YNFKEQ. This CDR3 has 15 amino acids. This CDR3 is CASSLGQGRVYGYTF. The CDR3 DNA is TGTGCCAGCAGCCTGGGACAGGGCAGGGTCTATGGCTACACCTTC.

With respect to this clonotype: The junction differs from germline at one of its ends, possibly a read error. V gene TRBV23-1 combines with J gene TRBJ2-3; D might be TRBD1 (5 bases). TRBV23-1 is labeled an ORF, and its function is uncertain. CDR3 size: 15 residues. CDR3 DNA sequence: TGCGCCAGGAGTCCCACAGGTCTTGGCACAGATACGCAGTATTTT. Its protein product is CARSPTGLGTDTQYF.

The chain recombines TRBV4-3 with TRBJ2-5; D remains ambiguous. CDR1 and CDR2 (germline): LGHNA, YSLEER. Trimming cost V 2 bases and J 5 bases, with 9 bases left between them. CDR3 size: 13 residues. The CDR3 sequence is CASSQSLSETQYF. The CDR3 DNA sequence: TGCGCCAGCAGCCAATCGCTTTCTGAGACCCAGTACTTC.

The chain couples TRBV5-5 to TRBJ2-2; 7 bases agree with TRBD1. The V gene's germline CDR1 is SGHKS and CDR2 YYEKEE (reference sequence). The V gene end was trimmed by 0 bases and the J gene end by 6 bases; junction bases not matched to a gene: 11. The CDR3 loop spans 17 amino acids. CDR3 coding DNA: TGTGCCAGCAGCTTGGAGTTTGTAACAGGGGCCGCCGGGGAGCTGTTTTTT. Its protein is CASSLEFVTGAAGELFF.